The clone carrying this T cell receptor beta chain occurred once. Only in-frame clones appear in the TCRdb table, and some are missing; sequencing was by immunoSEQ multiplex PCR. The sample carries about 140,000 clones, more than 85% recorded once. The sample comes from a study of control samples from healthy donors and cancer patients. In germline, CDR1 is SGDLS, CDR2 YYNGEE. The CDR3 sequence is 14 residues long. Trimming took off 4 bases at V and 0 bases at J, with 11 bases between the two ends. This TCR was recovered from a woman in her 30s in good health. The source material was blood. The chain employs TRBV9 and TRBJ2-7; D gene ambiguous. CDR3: CASSIGSSSYEQYF. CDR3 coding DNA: TGTGCCAGCAGCATCGGTAGCTCCTCCTACGAGCAGTACTTC.